The entry below gives a single T cell receptor (beta chain) sequence along with its context. There is no known antigen for this receptor. The sample is drawn from a study of monozygotic twins with inflammatory bowel disease (dated by TCRdb to 2018 to 2020). With respect to the entire study: In total, 30 or so monozygotic twin pairs made up the full study: 19 Danish pairs, all IBD-discordant, plus nine German pairs, of which four were IBD-concordant and five were IBD-discordant. Each individual had, on average, about 151 000 unique TCRalpha sequences and 181 000 unique TCRbeta sequences available for analysis. Within discordant pairs, disease-associated traits were sought mainly by comparing IBD patients with their genetically identical healthy co-twins. Paper-wide results and their limitations: Repertoire similarity did not differ between concordant and discordant twins, possibly due to limited statistical power. Differing immunosuppressive treatments among patients may have added background noise and inter-individual variability to the repertoires. Measured by the inverse Simpson index, TCRbeta repertoire diversity was lower in IBD patients than in their healthy co-twins. The results gave no support for a single strong signal or clonotype linked to IBD. The analysis was unable to tell apart different T cell subtypes. Compared with healthy twins, IBD patients shared fewer clonotypes with other individuals, and the difference was most pronounced in patients with signs of disease activity.

Preparation of the library involved 5' RACE. The input for every TCR library was around 3,800 ng of total RNA. For each sample, cDNA synthesis with SMARTScribe reverse transcriptase was split into eight separate reactions. During cDNA synthesis, template switching introduced unique molecular identifiers that contained a 6-nucleotide sample barcode. TCRalpha and TCRbeta cDNA was amplified in two nested PCRs of 16 and 9 cycles, and bead purification was carried out after each PCR. Before amplification, the cDNA was both treated with uracil DNA-glycosylase and purified with the QIAquick PCR purification kit. The second PCR added Illumina TruSeq-compatible adapters along with sample-specific barcodes. TapeStation and Qubit were used to check library quality and concentration, and around 4.5 ng of each library went into the pool. Sequencing of pooled libraries was carried out on an Illumina HiSeq2500 single-index Rapid Run using 2 x 100 bp reads and custom sequencing primers. Processing in the source paper ran as follows. MiGEC version 1.2.6 was used for UMI-based consensus assembly, which corrected PCR and sequencing errors. MiXCR version 2.1.1 handled V(D)J alignment, clonotype assembly and CDR3 extraction. Gene usage, clonotype sharing and MAIT/NKT TCR abundance were normalised by analysing the top 1000, 10 000 and 20 000 clonotypes per sample. After downsampling to 27 000 UMIs, diversity was calculated as the inverse Simpson index using the vegan R package. Paired Mann-Whitney U tests were applied to discordant twin pairs, and Benjamini-Hochberg correction was used for multiple testing. The reads were reprocessed in TCRdb, with one entry per CDR3 protein sequence and no accompanying DNA. These V and J calls rely on TCRdb rather than the paper's analysis. For this sample, the table gives 150,000 to 200,000 distinct CDR3 sequences. The leading ten clones occupy roughly 7% of the sample.

A roughly 2.4 ml peripheral blood sample was drawn into PAXgene tubes per donor and stored at -80°C. Total RNA was isolated from whole blood with the PAXgene blood miRNA kit on an automated QIAcube, without T cell sorting. Deep TCRalpha and TCRbeta repertoire profiling with unique molecular barcoding was performed on peripheral blood of monozygotic twin pairs concordant or discordant for inflammatory bowel disease. For every twin pair, smoking habits were documented, and each individual was categorised as a current, former or never smoker. From the cysteine up to the phenylalanine, the CDR3 has a length of 11 residues. The protein alone is recorded here. Via the germline V gene (reference sequence), CDR1 is DFQATT and CDR2 SNEGSKA.

This chain joins TRBV20-1 to TRBJ1-4. The TCR comes from a human donor with ulcerative colitis or Crohn's disease, or a healthy co-twin of an affected twin (not recorded which). The sequenced sample consisted of blood. The CDR3 loop reads CSASGGEKLFF.